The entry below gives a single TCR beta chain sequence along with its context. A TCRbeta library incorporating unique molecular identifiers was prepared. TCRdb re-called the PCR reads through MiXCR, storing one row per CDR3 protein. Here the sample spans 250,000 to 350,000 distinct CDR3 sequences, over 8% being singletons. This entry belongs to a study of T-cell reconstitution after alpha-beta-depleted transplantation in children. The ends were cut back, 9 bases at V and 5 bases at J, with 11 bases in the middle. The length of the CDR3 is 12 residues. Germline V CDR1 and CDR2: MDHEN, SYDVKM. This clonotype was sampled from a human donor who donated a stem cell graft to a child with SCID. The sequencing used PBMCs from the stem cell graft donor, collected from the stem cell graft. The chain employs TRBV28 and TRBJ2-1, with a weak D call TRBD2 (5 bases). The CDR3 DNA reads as TGTGCCAGGGGCCCCGGGGACAATGAGCAGTTCTTC. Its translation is CARGPGDNEQFF. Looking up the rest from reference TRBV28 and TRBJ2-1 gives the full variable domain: DVKVTQSSRYLVKRTGEKVFLECVQDMDHENMFWYRQDPGLGLRLIYFSYDVKMKEKGDIPEGYSVSREKKERFSLILESASTNQTSMYLCARGPGDNEQFFGPGTRLTVL.